This T cell receptor (beta chain) was retrieved from a study of beta chain features in type 1 diabetes. Reverse transcription of all isolated RNA meant that expressed TCRB transcripts were sequenced. Generated by immunoSEQ multiplex PCR, the TCRdb table keeps only in-frame clones and is missing some. The table shows 300,000 to 350,000 clones, with 6.5% to 10% occurring only once. The clonotype originates from a woman between 18 and 29 years old in good health. What was sequenced was central memory CD4+ T cells from blood.

The CDR3 sequence: CASSSEPPETQYF. In DNA, the CDR3 is TGTGCCAGCAGTTCGGAACCGCCAGAGACCCAGTACTTC. The rearrangement uses TRBV27 and TRBJ2-5, with no clear D. Trimming pared 4 bases from V and 4 bases from J, leaving 10 bases between. The CDR3 covers 13 residues. Germline values: CDR1 MNHEY, CDR2 SMNVEV (reference sequence).